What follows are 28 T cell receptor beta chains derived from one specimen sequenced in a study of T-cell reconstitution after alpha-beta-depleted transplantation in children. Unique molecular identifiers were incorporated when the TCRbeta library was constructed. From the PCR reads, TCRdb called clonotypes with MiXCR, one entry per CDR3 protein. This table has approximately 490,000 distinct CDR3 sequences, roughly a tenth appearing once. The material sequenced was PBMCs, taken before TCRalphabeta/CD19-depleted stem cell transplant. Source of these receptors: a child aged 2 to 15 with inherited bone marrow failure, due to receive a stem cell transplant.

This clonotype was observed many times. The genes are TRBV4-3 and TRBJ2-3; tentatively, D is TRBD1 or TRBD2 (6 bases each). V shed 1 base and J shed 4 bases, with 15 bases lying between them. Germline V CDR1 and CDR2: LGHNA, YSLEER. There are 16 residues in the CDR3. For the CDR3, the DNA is TGCGCCAGCAGCCAAGCGGTAGGAGGGGGGCCAGATACGCAGTATTTT. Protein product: CASSQAVGGGPDTQYF.

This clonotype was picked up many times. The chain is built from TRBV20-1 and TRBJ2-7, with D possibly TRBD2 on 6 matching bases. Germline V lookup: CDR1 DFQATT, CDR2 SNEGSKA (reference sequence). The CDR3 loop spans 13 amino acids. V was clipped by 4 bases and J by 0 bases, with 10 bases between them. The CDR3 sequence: CSANTGDSYEQYF. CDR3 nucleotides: TGCAGTGCTAATACGGGGGACTCCTACGAGCAGTACTTC.

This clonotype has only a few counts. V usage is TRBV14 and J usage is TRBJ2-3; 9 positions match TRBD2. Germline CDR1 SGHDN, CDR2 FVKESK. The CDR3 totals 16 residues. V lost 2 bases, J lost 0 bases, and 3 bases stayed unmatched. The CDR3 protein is CASSQFSGRSTDTQYF. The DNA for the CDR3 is TGTGCCAGCAGCCAATTTAGCGGGAGAAGCACAGATACGCAGTATTTT.

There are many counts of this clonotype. CDR3 nucleotide sequence: TGTGCCAGCAGCTTAGCCCCTAGACTAGCGGGAGAGTACGAGCAGTACTTC. It encodes CASSLAPRLAGEYEQYF. The chain employs TRBV7-2 and TRBJ2-7; TRBD2 agrees at 12 bases. V lost 0 bases and J lost 4; bases outside the gene matches: 7. Looked up from germline, CDR1 is SGHTA and CDR2 is FQGNSA. The CDR3 has 17 amino acids.

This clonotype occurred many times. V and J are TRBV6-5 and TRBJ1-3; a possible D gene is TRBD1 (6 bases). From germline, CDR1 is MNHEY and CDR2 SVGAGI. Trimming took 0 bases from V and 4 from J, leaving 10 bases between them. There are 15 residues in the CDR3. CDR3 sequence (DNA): TGTGCCAGCAGTTACTCGGGGGGCTCGGGAAACACCATATATTTT. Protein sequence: CASSYSGGSGNTIYF.

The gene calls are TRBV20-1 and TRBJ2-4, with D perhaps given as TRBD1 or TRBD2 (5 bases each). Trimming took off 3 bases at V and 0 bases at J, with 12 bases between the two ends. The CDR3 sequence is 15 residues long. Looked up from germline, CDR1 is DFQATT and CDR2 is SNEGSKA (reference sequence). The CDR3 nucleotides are TGCAGTGCTAGTATATGGGGGTCAGCCAAAAACATTCAGTACTTC. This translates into CSASIWGSAKNIQYF.

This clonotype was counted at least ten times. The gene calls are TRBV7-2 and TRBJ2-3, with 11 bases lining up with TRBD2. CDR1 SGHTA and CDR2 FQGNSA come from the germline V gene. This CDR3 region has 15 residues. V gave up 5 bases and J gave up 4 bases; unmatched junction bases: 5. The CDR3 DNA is TGTGCCAGCAGCGAAACTAGCGGGAGCGCAGATACGCAGTATTTT. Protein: CASSETSGSADTQYF. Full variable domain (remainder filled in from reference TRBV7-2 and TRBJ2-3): GAGVSQSPSNKVTEKGKDVELRCDPISGHTALYWYRQSLGQGLEFLIYFQGNSAPDKSGLPSDRFSAERTGGSVSTLTIQRTQQEDSAVYLCASSETSGSADTQYFGPGTRLTVL.

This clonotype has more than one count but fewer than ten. CDR3 in DNA: TGTGCCACCAGTGATACTAGCAGATACACAGATACGCAGTATTTT. It yields the protein CATSDTSRYTDTQYF. This chain links TRBV24-1 with TRBJ2-3; tentative D call: TRBD2 (6 bases). Germline V gives CDR1 KGHDR, CDR2 SFDVKD. CDR3 size: 15 residues. With 3 bases removed from V and 2 bases from J, the gap between germline ends came to 11 bases.

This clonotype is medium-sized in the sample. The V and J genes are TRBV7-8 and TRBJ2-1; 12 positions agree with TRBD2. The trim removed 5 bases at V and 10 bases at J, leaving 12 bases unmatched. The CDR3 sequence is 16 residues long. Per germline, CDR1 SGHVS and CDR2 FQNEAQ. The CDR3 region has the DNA TGTGCCAGCAGCGCAATCCTAGCGGGAGGGCCGAGAGAGCAGTTCTTC. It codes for CASSAILAGGPREQFF.

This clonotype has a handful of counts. CDR3 nucleotides: TGTGCCAGCAGCCGTCCGGCCCGAACTAACTATGGCTACACCTTC. Its translation: CASSRPARTNYGYTF. The gene calls are TRBV28 and TRBJ1-2; D remains ambiguous. CDR1 and CDR2 (germline): MDHEN, SYDVKM. The V end lost 6 bases, the J end lost 0 bases, and 14 bases lay between the germline ends. There are 15 residues in the CDR3.

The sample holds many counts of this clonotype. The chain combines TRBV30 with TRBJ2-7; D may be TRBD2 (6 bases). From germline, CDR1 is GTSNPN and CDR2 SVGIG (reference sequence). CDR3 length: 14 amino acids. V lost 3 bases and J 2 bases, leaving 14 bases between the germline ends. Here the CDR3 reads CAWSPGLSTYEQYF. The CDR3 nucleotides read TGTGCCTGGAGCCCGGGACTCTCTACCTACGAGCAGTACTTC.

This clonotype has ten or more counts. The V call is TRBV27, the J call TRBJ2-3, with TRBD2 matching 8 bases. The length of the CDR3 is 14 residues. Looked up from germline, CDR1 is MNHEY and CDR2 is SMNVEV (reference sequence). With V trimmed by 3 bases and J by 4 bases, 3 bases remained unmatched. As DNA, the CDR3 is TGTGCCAGCAGTTTGGTCGGGGGGGCAGATACGCAGTATTTT. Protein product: CASSLVGGADTQYF.

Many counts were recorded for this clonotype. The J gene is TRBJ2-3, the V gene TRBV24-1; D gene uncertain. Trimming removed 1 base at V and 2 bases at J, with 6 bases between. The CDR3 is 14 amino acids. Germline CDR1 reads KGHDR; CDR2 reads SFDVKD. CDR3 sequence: CATSDFGSTDTQYF. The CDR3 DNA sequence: TGTGCCACCAGTGATTTTGGCTCCACAGATACGCAGTATTTT.

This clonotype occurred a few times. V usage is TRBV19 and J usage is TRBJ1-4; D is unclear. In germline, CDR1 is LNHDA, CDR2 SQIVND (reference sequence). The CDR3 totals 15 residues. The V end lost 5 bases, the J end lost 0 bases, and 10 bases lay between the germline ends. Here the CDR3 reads CASSSQVATNEKLFF. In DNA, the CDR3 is TGTGCCAGTAGTTCCCAGGTGGCAACTAATGAAAAACTGTTTTTT.

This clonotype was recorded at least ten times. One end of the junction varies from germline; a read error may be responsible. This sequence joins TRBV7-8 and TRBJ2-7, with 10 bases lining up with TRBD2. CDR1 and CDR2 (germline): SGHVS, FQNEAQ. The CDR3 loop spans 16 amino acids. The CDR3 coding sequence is TGTGCCAGCAGCCCCCCCCGGAGCGGGAGGGTCTGGGAGCATTACTTC. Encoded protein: CASSPPRSGRVWEHYF.

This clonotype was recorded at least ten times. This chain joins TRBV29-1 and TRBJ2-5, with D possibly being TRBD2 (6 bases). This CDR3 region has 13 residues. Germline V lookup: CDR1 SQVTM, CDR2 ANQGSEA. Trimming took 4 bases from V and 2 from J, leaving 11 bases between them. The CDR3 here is CSVAAGTQETQYF. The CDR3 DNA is TGCAGCGTTGCGGCAGGGACTCAAGAGACCCAGTACTTC.

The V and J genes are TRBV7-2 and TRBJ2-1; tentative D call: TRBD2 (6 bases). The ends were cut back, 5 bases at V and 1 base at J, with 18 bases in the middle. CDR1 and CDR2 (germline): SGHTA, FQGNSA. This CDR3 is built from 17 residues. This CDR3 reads CASSARKLASSYNEQFF. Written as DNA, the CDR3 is TGTGCCAGCAGCGCCAGAAAACTAGCAAGTTCCTACAATGAGCAGTTCTTC. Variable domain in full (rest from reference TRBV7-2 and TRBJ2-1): GAGVSQSPSNKVTEKGKDVELRCDPISGHTALYWYRQSLGQGLEFLIYFQGNSAPDKSGLPSDRFSAERTGGSVSTLTIQRTQQEDSAVYLCASSARKLASSYNEQFFGPGTRLTVL.

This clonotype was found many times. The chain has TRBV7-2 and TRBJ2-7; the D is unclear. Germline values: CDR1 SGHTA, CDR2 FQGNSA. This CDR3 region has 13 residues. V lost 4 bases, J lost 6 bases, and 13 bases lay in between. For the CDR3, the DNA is TGTGCCAGCAGCTCCCATATCACCCTCGAGCAGTACTTC. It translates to CASSSHITLEQYF.

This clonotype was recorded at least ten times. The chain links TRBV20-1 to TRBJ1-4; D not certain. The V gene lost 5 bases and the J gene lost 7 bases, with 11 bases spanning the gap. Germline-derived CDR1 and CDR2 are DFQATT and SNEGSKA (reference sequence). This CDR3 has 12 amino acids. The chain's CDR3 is CSALPPREKLFF. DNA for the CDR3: TGCAGTGCTCTCCCTCCTCGTGAAAAACTGTTTTTT.

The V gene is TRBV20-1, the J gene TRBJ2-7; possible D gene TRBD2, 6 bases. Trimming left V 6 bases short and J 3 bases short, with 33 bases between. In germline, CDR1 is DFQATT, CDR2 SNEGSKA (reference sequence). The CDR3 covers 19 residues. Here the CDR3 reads CSASVRGNNLTGPYYEQYF. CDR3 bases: TGCAGTGCATCAGTTCGCGGGAATAACTTGACGGGCCCCTACTACGAGCAGTACTTC.

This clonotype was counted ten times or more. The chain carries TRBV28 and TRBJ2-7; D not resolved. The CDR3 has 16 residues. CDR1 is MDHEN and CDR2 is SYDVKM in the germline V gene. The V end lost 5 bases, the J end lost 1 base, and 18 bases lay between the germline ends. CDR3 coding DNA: TGTGCCAGCAGTAAAGTCAGTCCCAGCCCTTCCTACGAGCAGTACTTC. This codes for CASSKVSPSPSYEQYF. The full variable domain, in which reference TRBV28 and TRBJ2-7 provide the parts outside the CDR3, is DVKVTQSSRYLVKRTGEKVFLECVQDMDHENMFWYRQDPGLGLRLIYFSYDVKMKEKGDIPEGYSVSREKKERFSLILESASTNQTSMYLCASSKVSPSPSYEQYFGPGTRLTVT.

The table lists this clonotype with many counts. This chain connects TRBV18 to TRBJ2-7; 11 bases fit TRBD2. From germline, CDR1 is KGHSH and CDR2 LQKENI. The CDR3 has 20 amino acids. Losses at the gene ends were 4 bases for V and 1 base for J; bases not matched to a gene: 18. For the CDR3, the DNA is TGTGCCAGCTCACTACTCCCGGGACATAGCATAGCGGGAGGGTCCTACGAGCAGTACTTC. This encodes CASSLLPGHSIAGGSYEQYF.

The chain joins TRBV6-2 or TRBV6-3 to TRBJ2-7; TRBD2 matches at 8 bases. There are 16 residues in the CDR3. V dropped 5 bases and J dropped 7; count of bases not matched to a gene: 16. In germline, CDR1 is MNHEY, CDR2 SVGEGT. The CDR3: CASSRRWASGPREQYF. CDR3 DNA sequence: TGTGCCAGCAGTCGACGTTGGGCTAGCGGGCCCCGAGAGCAGTACTTC.

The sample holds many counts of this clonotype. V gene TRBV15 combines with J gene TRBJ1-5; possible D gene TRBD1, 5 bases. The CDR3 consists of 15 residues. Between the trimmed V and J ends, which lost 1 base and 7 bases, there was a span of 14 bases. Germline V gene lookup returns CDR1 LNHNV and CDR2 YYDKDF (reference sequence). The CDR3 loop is CATSRVSGGGQPQHF. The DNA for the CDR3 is TGTGCCACCAGCAGAGTAAGCGGGGGAGGGCAGCCCCAGCATTTT.

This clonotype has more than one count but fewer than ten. CDR3 in amino acids: CASSFGGSIGGQFF. In DNA form, the CDR3 reads TGTGCCAGCAGTTTCGGAGGGAGCATTGGGGGGCAGTTCTTC. The chain combines TRBV12-3 or TRBV12-4 with TRBJ2-1; TRBD2 might be the D (6 bases). The CDR3 spans 14 residues. V gave up 3 bases and J gave up 12 bases, with 18 bases separating them.

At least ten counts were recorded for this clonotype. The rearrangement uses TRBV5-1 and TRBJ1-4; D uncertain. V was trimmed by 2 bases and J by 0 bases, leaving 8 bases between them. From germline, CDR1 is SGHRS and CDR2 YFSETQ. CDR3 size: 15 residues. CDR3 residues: CASSFGIATNEKLFF. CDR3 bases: TGCGCCAGCAGCTTCGGTATTGCAACTAATGAAAAACTGTTTTTT.

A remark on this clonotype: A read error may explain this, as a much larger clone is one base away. In DNA, the CDR3 is TGTGCCGGCAGGTCCGACAGGGCGAACACTGAAGCTTTCTTT. Amino acid sequence: CAGRSDRANTEAFF. This chain links TRBV12-3 or TRBV12-4 with TRBJ1-1, with 7 nucleotides matching TRBD1. CDR3 size: 14 residues.

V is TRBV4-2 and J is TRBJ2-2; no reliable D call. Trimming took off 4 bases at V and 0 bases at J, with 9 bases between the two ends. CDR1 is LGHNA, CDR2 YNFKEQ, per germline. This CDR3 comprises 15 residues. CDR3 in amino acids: CASSPNSANTGELFF. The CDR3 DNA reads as TGTGCCAGCAGCCCGAACAGCGCGAACACCGGGGAGCTGTTTTTT.